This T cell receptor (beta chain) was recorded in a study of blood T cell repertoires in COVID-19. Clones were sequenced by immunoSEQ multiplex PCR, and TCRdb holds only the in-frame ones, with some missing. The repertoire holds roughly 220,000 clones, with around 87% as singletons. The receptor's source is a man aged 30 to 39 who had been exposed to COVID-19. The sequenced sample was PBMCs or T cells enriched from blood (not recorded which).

CDR3 nucleotide sequence: TGTGCCAGCAGCCAGACAGGGGATAATTCACCCCTCCACTTT. The encoded protein is CASSQTGDNSPLHF. The rearrangement uses TRBV5-5 and TRBJ1-6, with TRBD1 matching 8 bases. Germline trimming cut 4 bases from V and 5 bases from J; bases unmatched to any gene: 2. CDR3 length: 14 residues. Germline V lookup: CDR1 SGHKS, CDR2 YYEKEE (reference sequence).